Sequencing of this T cell receptor beta chain was carried out in a study of tissue T cells after allogeneic stem cell transplantation. This clone has just a few counts. Antigen specificity is unknown. Assay: immunoSEQ multiplex PCR; the TCRdb copy retains only in-frame clones and omits some. The table has approximately 6,000 clones, around 70% seen once. Notes on the study in general: Within patients, tissue anatomy strongly shaped TCR repertoire composition.

The CDR3 covers 14 residues. With 5 bases clipped from V and 4 bases from J, the junction kept 3 bases outside the gene matches. From germline, CDR1 is SGHRS and CDR2 YFSETQ. The sample here was tissue from the rectum, taken at autopsy. The TCR originated in a woman aged 18-55 years with breast cancer. V and J are TRBV5-1 and TRBJ1-6, with 7 bases that match TRBD1. Here the CDR3 DNA reads TGCGCCAGCAGTGGCAGGGGGTATAATTCACCCCTCCACTTT. This sequence encodes CASSGRGYNSPLHF.